This TCR beta chain was identified during a study of T cells in Graves' hyperthyroidism and ophthalmopathy. Study-wide results and limits: Ophthalmopathy was told apart from stable hyperthyroidism by a 13 V-J model. It was a median around 6 months before onset that the model predicted ophthalmopathy.

Amplification of TCR beta CDR3 regions was performed using RNA transcripts as template. A first-round RT-PCR of the TCR CDR3 used the HTBI primer set. TCRdb re-called the multiplex PCR reads with MiXCR, one entry per CDR3 protein. The sample carries about 280,000 distinct CDR3 sequences, less than 30% recorded once. This clonotype was found many times. Its antigen remains unidentified. This sequence originates from a man in his forties with Graves' hyperthyroidism that later progressed to Graves' ophthalmopathy. Sequenced sample: blood.

The CDR3 is CASSTLWPGRYGYTF. The CDR3 DNA is TGTGCCAGCAGCACCCTTTGGCCCGGCCGCTATGGCTACACCTTC. This sequence joins TRBV7-9 and TRBJ1-2; D call uncertain. CDR1 SEHNR and CDR2 FQNEAQ come from the germline V gene (reference sequence). V lost 5 bases and J 4 bases, leaving 17 bases between the germline ends. The CDR3 has 15 amino acids. Supplemented by reference TRBV7-9 and TRBJ1-2, the full variable domain reads DTGVSQNPRHKITKRGQNVTFRCDPISEHNRLYWYRQTLGQGPEFLTYFQNEAQLEKSRLLSDRFSAERPKGSFSTLEIQRTEQGDSAMYLCASSTLWPGRYGYTFGSGTRLTVV.